The text below deals with one TCR beta chain. As handled by the study authors: Amplification of reference gene primers provided the estimated nucleated cell counts. The assay was immunoSEQ multiplex PCR, and TCRdb's table has in-frame clones only and misses some. For V, J and clone size, that table is used; D and trimming come from the DNA. The sample holds around 27,000 clones; around 83% are singletons and the top ten take roughly 27%. The data derive from a study of blood T cell repertoires in COVID-19. The overall study: Whether acute or convalescent, the COVID-19 samples came from the United States, Italy and Spain. PBMCs, B-cell-depleted T cells, or T cells were the source of the cDNA or gDNA that made up the material.

This CDR3 is 14 amino acids long. Germline loops: CDR1 SGHTA, CDR2 FQGNSA. V dropped 3 bases and J dropped 1 base, with 9 bases sitting between them. The genes are TRBV7-2 and TRBJ1-1; weak D call: TRBD1 (6 bases). The receptor comes from a man between 65 and 80 years old with active COVID-19. The sequenced sample was peripheral blood. The CDR3 DNA sequence: TGTGCCAGCAGCTTGCAGGGACAGAACACTGAAGCTTTCTTT. Its protein is CASSLQGQNTEAFF.